The source of this TCR beta chain is a study of blood T cell repertoires in COVID-19. Study-wide background: The United States, Italy and Spain provided the acute and convalescent COVID-19 samples. Sources were T cells, B-cell-depleted T cells, or PBMCs; the material itself was cDNA or gDNA.

This CDR3 is 14 amino acids long. The V gene lost 3 bases and the J gene lost 4 bases, with 12 bases spanning the gap. CDR1 is MGHRA, CDR2 YSYEKL, per germline. As handled by the study authors: Reference gene primers were amplified, and this amplification served to estimate nucleated cell counts. TCRdb's table, derived via immunoSEQ multiplex PCR, lists solely in-frame clones and lacks some. V and J calls and clone size are those listed in that table; D and trimming were worked out from the DNA. The table shows around 94,000 clones, with 87% occurring only once. The rearrangement links TRBV4-1 to TRBJ2-5; D might be TRBD1 (5 bases). This TCR came from a man aged 45 to 65 with active COVID-19. What was sequenced was peripheral blood. The CDR3 nucleotides are TGCGCCAGCAGCCATACTGGGGCTGGAGAGACCCAGTACTTC. Its translation is CASSHTGAGETQYF.